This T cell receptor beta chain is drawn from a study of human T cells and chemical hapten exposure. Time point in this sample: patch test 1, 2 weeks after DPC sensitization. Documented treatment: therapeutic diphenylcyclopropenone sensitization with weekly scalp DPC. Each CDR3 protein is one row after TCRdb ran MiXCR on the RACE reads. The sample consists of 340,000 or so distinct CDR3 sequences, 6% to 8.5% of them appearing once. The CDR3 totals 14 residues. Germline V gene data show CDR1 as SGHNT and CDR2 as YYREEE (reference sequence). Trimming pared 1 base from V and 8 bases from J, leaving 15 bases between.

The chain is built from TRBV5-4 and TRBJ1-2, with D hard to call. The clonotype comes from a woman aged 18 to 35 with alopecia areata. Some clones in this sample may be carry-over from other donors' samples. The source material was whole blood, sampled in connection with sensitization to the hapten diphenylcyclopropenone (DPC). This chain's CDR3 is CASSLWAVGLGYTF. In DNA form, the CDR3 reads TGTGCCAGCAGCTTGTGGGCTGTGGGATTAGGCTACACCTTC.